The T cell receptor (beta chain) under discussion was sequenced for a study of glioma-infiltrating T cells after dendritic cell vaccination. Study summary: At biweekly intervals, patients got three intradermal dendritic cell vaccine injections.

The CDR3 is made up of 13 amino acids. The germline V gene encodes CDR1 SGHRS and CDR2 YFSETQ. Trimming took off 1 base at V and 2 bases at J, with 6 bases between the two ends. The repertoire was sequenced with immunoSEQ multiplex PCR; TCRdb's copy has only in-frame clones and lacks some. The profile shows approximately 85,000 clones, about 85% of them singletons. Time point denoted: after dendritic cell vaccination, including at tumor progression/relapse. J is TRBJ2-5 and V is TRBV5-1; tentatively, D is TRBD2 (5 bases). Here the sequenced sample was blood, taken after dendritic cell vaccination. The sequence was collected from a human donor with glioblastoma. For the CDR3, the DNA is TGCGCCAGCAGCTTGAGCGGACAAGAGACCCAGTACTTC. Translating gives CASSLSGQETQYF.